The clone carrying this TCR beta chain was seen repeatedly, ten times or more. Its target is unknown. This sample was taken from a study of CD8+CD57+ T cells in acquired aplastic anemia. Profiling that covered TCR beta VDJ and CDR3 relied on genomic DNA as its template. TCRdb passed the reads through MiXCR, listing each CDR3 protein once. The profile shows roughly 130,000 distinct CDR3 sequences, around 46% of them singletons. Study-level findings and limits: Approximately 27 CD8+ CDR3 sequences occurred in both the patients and the controls.

In germline, CDR1 is SGHTA, CDR2 FQGNSA. CDR3 length: 12 amino acids. The trim removed 5 bases at V and 11 bases at J, leaving 9 bases unmatched. Sequenced input: sorted CD4+, CD8+, or CD8+CD57+ T cells (not recorded which) from PBMCs. The TCR originated in a human donor in good health, serving as a control. This chain links TRBV7-2 with TRBJ2-7; 7 positions match TRBD1. CDR3 amino acids: CASSTRQGREYF. DNA for the CDR3: TGTGCCAGCAGCACACGACAGGGTCGGGAGTACTTC.